These 5 T cell receptor beta chains came from one sample sequenced in a study of T cells in Graves' hyperthyroidism and ophthalmopathy (dated by TCRdb to about 2019). Libraries were made using multiplex PCR. The sequencer was an Illumina HiSeq 2000. TCR beta CDR3 regions were amplified from RNA transcripts. A first-round RT-PCR of the TCR CDR3 used the HTBI primer set with the Qiagen OneStep RT-PCR kit. TCRdb reprocessing: public reads trimmed at Q25 with fastp, clones called with MiXCR, in-frame beta chains kept. Rows matching on CDR3 protein sequence are summarized as one entry with the most common DNA and genes. The sample table holds approximately 370,000 distinct CDR3 sequences, of which under 15% were seen once. The ten largest clones represent 30% to 35% of the sample. The sample taken for sequencing was blood. These TCRs come from a woman aged 30 to 39 with Graves' hyperthyroidism.

This clonotype was seen many times. The chain recombines TRBV30 with TRBJ2-7; 10 bases map to TRBD2. V lost 3 bases, J lost 2 bases, and 13 bases stayed unmatched. The CDR3 is made up of 17 amino acids. Germline CDR1 GTSNPN, CDR2 SVGIG (reference sequence). CDR3 DNA sequence: TGTGCCTGGAGCCTACATAGAACTAGCGGGGCAGCCTACGAGCAGTACTTC. Translated, it gives CAWSLHRTSGAAYEQYF. Full variable domain (outside the CDR3, taken from reference TRBV30 and TRBJ2-7): SQTIHQWPATLVQPVGSPLSLECTVEGTSNPNLYWYRQAAGRGLQLLFYSVGIGQISSEVPQNLSASRPQDRQFILSSKKLLLSDSGFYLCAWSLHRTSGAAYEQYFGPGTRLTVT.

This clonotype was recorded a few times. The CDR3 here is CASSVEGLPYNEQFF. CDR3 sequence (DNA): TGTGCCAGCAGTGTGGAGGGACTACCCTACAATGAGCAGTTCTTC. The chain has TRBV6-1 and TRBJ2-1, with TRBD2 matching over 7 bases. CDR1 MNHNS and CDR2 SASEGT come from the germline V gene. This CDR3 has 15 residues. V lost 4 bases to trimming and J lost 2 bases; unmatched junction nucleotides: 5.

The genes are TRBV14 and TRBJ2-5; D gene ambiguous. The germline gives CDR1 SGHDN, CDR2 FVKESK. The CDR3 contains 15 residues. Trimming shortened V by 4 bases and J by 2 bases, and 14 bases separated the two germline ends. For the CDR3, the DNA is TGTGCCAGCAGCCCTCTCCTGACCGGTCAAGAGACCCAGTACTTC. Protein product: CASSPLLTGQETQYF.

This clonotype was found many times. The chain links TRBV16 to TRBJ1-4, with D possibly being TRBD1 (5 bases). V dropped 2 bases and J dropped 8 bases, with 9 bases sitting between them. CDR1 is KGHSY, CDR2 FQNENV, per germline. CDR3 length: 13 residues. CDR3 loop: CASSQQGPEKLFF. CDR3 in DNA: TGTGCCAGCAGCCAACAGGGTCCGGAAAAACTGTTTTTT.

In this sample, this clonotype turned up a few times. The chain couples TRBV18 to TRBJ1-1; 7 bases are a match to TRBD1. This CDR3 has 16 residues. The J segment lost 5 bases and the V segment lost 2 bases, leaving 11 bases of the junction unmatched. Germline lookup yields CDR1 KGHSH and CDR2 LQKENI. CDR3: CASSPTRGPILTEAFF. CDR3 nucleotide sequence: TGTGCCAGCTCACCAACTAGGGGGCCCATCTTGACTGAAGCTTTCTTT. The whole variable domain, filled in from reference TRBV18 and TRBJ1-1, reads NAGVMQNPRHLVRRRGQEARLRCSPMKGHSHVYWYRQLPEEGLKFMVYLQKENIIDESGMPKERFSAEFPKEGPSILRIQQVVRGDSAAYFCASSPTRGPILTEAFFGQGTRLTVV.